Listed here are 24 T cell receptor beta chains from one sample, sequenced in a study of blood T cell repertoires in COVID-19. Measured with immunoSEQ multiplex PCR; TCRdb has only the in-frame clones, and not every one. The sample includes approximately 400,000 clones, 70% to 90% seen only once; the top ten take approximately 1.2%. Sequenced input: PBMCs or T cells enriched from blood (not recorded which). These receptors originate from a woman younger than 35 who had recovered from COVID-19.

The sample holds one count of this clone. This chain links TRBV28 with TRBJ2-7; D uncertain. V lost 6 bases and J lost 6, with 12 bases in between. The germline gives CDR1 MDHEN, CDR2 SYDVKM. This CDR3 comprises 12 residues. The CDR3 region is CASSRVVSEQYF. The CDR3 DNA reads as TGTGCCAGCAGCCGGGTGGTCTCCGAGCAGTACTTC.

The chain carries TRBV7-3 and TRBJ1-2; D not certain. Per the germline V gene, CDR1 is SGHTA and CDR2 is FQGTGA. Trimming took off 5 bases at V and 4 bases at J, with 14 bases between the two ends. The CDR3 loop spans 14 amino acids. The CDR3 is CASSPAHPGYGYTF. For the CDR3, the DNA is TGTGCCAGCAGCCCCGCGCACCCAGGCTATGGCTACACCTTC. The whole variable domain, remainder taken from reference TRBV7-3 and TRBJ1-2, is GAGVSQTPSNKVTEKGKYVELRCDPISGHTALYWYRQSLGQGPEFLIYFQGTGAADDSGLPNDRFFAVRPEGSVSTLKIQRTERGDSAVYLCASSPAHPGYGYTFGSGTRLTVV.

The V and J genes are TRBV25-1 and TRBJ1-2, with D uncertain. Germline-derived CDR1 and CDR2 are MGHDK and SYGVNS. The CDR3 contains 16 residues. With 4 bases removed from V and 2 bases from J, the gap between germline ends came to 17 bases. The CDR3 nucleotides read TGTGCCAGCAGTGGCCTGGACGGAGGTATCAACTATGGCTACACCTTC. This translates into CASSGLDGGINYGYTF.

This rearrangement joins TRBV7-9 to TRBJ1-2; 9 bases are a match to TRBD1. The CDR3 runs to 15 residues. Germline lookup yields CDR1 SEHNR and CDR2 FQNEAQ (reference sequence). The ends lost 5 bases at V and 8 bases at J; junction bases unmatched: 12. For the CDR3, the DNA is TGTGCCAGCAGCCGAGACGGGGACAGGGAAGGCGGCTACACCTTC. Its protein product is CASSRDGDREGGYTF.

The chain is built from TRBV25-1 and TRBJ1-4; 9 nucleotides agree with TRBD1. The CDR3 runs to 17 residues. The V and J ends lost 3 bases and 0 bases, in that order; junction bases with no gene match: 5. Germline CDR1 reads MGHDK; CDR2 reads SYGVNS. The CDR3 DNA is TGTGCCAGCAGTGAGAGGGGACAGGGTACAACTAATGAAAAACTGTTTTTT. This gives the protein CASSERGQGTTNEKLFF.

This chain joins TRBV2 and TRBJ2-7; 9 positions agree with TRBD2. Germline assignment: CDR1 SNHLY and CDR2 FYNNEI. Trimming removed 3 bases from V and 3 bases from J; junction bases left unmatched: 12. The CDR3 totals 17 residues. The chain's CDR3 is CASSDIRLAGTFYEQYF. The CDR3, as DNA: TGTGCCAGCAGTGATATAAGGCTAGCGGGGACCTTCTACGAGCAGTACTTC.

The CDR3 nucleotides are TGTGCCTGGAGTCCCAAATACGAGCAGTACTTC. As protein: CAWSPKYEQYF. This chain joins TRBV30 and TRBJ2-7; no firm D call. The CDR3 spans 11 residues. Germline values: CDR1 GTSNPN, CDR2 SVGIG (reference sequence). Trimming cost V 2 bases and J 4 bases, with 6 bases left between them.

This clone was observed a few times. This chain links TRBV19 with TRBJ1-5; D unclear. The CDR3 consists of 12 residues. CDR1 and CDR2 (germline): LNHDA, SQIVND (reference sequence). Trimming took 1 base from V and 4 from J, leaving 2 bases between them. The CDR3 here is CASSIANQPQHF. Here the CDR3 DNA reads TGTGCCAGTAGTATAGCAAATCAGCCCCAGCATTTT.

The chain employs TRBV3-1 (or the pseudogene TRBV3-2) and TRBJ1-5, with TRBD1 as a possible D gene (5 bases). V shed 4 bases and J shed 3 bases, with 13 bases lying between them. Germline CDR1 reads LGHDT; CDR2 reads YNNKEL (reference sequence). CDR3 length equals 15 residues. CDR3 DNA sequence: TGTGCCAGCAGCCTATCCGACAGTTTCAATCAGCCCCAGCATTTT. This gives the protein CASSLSDSFNQPQHF.

Written as DNA, the CDR3 is TGCAGTGCTAGTTCCCCTGAGACCCAGTACTTC. As protein: CSASSPETQYF. The chain is built from TRBV20-1 and TRBJ2-5; D not certain. The V end was cut by 3 bases, the J end by 5 bases, with 7 bases between. The CDR3 is 11 residues long. CDR1 DFQATT and CDR2 SNEGSKA come from the germline V gene (reference sequence).

The chain recombines TRBV5-6 with TRBJ2-7; 7 bases are a match to TRBD1. Trimming cost V 0 bases and J 9 bases; bases outside gene matches: 0. The CDR3 extends over 11 amino acids. In germline, CDR1 is SGHDT, CDR2 YYEEEE. DNA for the CDR3: TGTGCCAGCAGCTTGGCAGGGGGGCAGTACTTC. Protein product: CASSLAGGQYF.

The chain joins TRBV19 to TRBJ1-5; the match to TRBD1 covers 11 bases. V was pared by 5 bases and J by 6 bases, with 21 bases of the junction left unmatched. Per germline, CDR1 LNHDA and CDR2 SQIVND (reference sequence). CDR3 length equals 20 residues. This chain's CDR3 is CASSSLAFTGTGGLGQPQHF. The CDR3 DNA reads as TGTGCCAGTAGTTCTTTGGCCTTCACCGGGACAGGGGGACTAGGTCAGCCCCAGCATTTT.

The V and J genes are TRBV7-2 and TRBJ1-1, with TRBD1 identical over 10 bases. V lost 4 bases and J lost 3; bases outside the gene matches: 5. Germline V CDR1 and CDR2: SGHTA, FQGNSA. The CDR3 loop spans 15 amino acids. CDR3 amino acids: CASSSDRGQDTEAFF. DNA for the CDR3: TGTGCCAGCAGCTCCGACAGGGGGCAGGACACTGAAGCTTTCTTT.

The chain couples TRBV7-6 to TRBJ1-2; no reliable D call. The CDR3 has 12 amino acids. Trimming took 5 bases from V and 6 from J, leaving 10 bases between them. Germline V gene sequence: CDR1 SGHVS, CDR2 FNYEAQ. CDR3 protein: CASSGVGDGYTF. As DNA, the CDR3 is TGTGCCAGCAGCGGAGTCGGGGATGGCTACACCTTC.

This chain joins TRBV7-8 and TRBJ1-4; D is unclear. Per germline, CDR1 SGHVS and CDR2 FQNEAQ. The CDR3 is made up of 15 amino acids. Trimming removed 5 bases from V and 0 bases from J, with 10 bases in between. Written as DNA, the CDR3 is TGTGCCAGCAGCCGTGGAGGCGCAACTAATGAAAAACTGTTTTTT. This gives the protein CASSRGGATNEKLFF. The entire variable domain, with the rest obtained from reference TRBV7-8 and TRBJ1-4, is as follows: GAGVSQSPRYKVAKRGQDVALRCDPISGHVSLFWYQQALGQGPEFLTYFQNEAQLDKSGLPSDRFFAERPEGSVSTLKIQRTQQEDSAVYLCASSRGGATNEKLFFGSGTQLSVL.

The rearrangement links TRBV7-9 to TRBJ2-7, with 9 bases identical to TRBD1. V lost 3 bases to trimming and J lost 5 bases; unmatched junction nucleotides: 5. CDR3 length: 14 residues. The germline CDR1 and CDR2 sequences are SEHNR and FQNEAQ (reference sequence). In nucleotides, the CDR3 is TGTGCCAGCAGCTTTGCACAGGGGGCGGACGAGCAGTACTTC. This codes for CASSFAQGADEQYF.

V usage is TRBV9 and J usage is TRBJ1-5; 7 bases line up with TRBD1. This CDR3 comprises 15 residues. Germline V CDR1 and CDR2: SGDLS, YYNGEE. Germline trimming cut 0 bases from V and 6 bases from J; bases unmatched to any gene: 6. The CDR3 DNA sequence: TGTGCCAGCAGCGTAGAAGCACAGGGGACTCAGCCCCAGCATTTT. Amino acids: CASSVEAQGTQPQHF.

This clone was counted between two and nine times. This chain connects TRBV9 to TRBJ1-1, with 9 bases lining up with TRBD1. V shed 3 bases, J shed 4 bases, and the junction held 1 base outside the gene matches. The CDR3 runs 13 residues. Germline-derived CDR1 and CDR2 are SGDLS and YYNGEE. CDR3 sequence reads: CASSGTGATEAFF. The DNA of the CDR3 is TGTGCCAGCAGCGGGACAGGGGCCACTGAAGCTTTCTTT.

The chain is built from TRBV30 and TRBJ1-2; 10 bases match TRBD1. In germline, CDR1 is GTSNPN, CDR2 SVGIG (reference sequence). The CDR3 length is 13 residues. V shed 2 bases and J 6 bases; nucleotides not matched to a gene: 3. The CDR3 bases are TGTGCCTGGAGTACCGGGACAGGGGATGGCTACACCTTC. Amino acids: CAWSTGTGDGYTF. Complete variable domain (other parts from reference TRBV30 and TRBJ1-2): SQTIHQWPATLVQPVGSPLSLECTVEGTSNPNLYWYRQAAGRGLQLLFYSVGIGQISSEVPQNLSASRPQDRQFILSSKKLLLSDSGFYLCAWSTGTGDGYTFGSGTRLTVV.

The chain couples TRBV5-1 to TRBJ2-3, with 11 bases identical to TRBD2. Germline-derived CDR1 and CDR2 are SGHRS and YFSETQ. Trimming at V came to 2 bases and at J to 1 base, leaving 3 bases not matched to a gene. This CDR3 is built from 16 residues. CDR3 coding DNA: TGCGCCAGCAGCTTAGCTAGCGGGGGGCGCACAGATACGCAGTATTTT. This codes for CASSLASGGRTDTQYF. Based on the CDR3 plus reference TRBV5-1 and TRBJ2-3, the full variable domain is KAGVTQTPRYLIKTRGQQVTLSCSPISGHRSVSWYQQTPGQGLQFLFEYFSETQRNKGNFPGRFSGRQFSNSRSEMNVSTLELGDSALYLCASSLASGGRTDTQYFGPGTRLTVL.

The chain recombines TRBV2 with TRBJ1-5; 9 positions match TRBD1. Per the germline V gene, CDR1 is SNHLY and CDR2 is FYNNEI. The ends lost 6 bases at V and 3 bases at J; junction bases unmatched: 6. The CDR3 is made up of 15 amino acids. In nucleotides, the CDR3 is TGTGCCAGCAGGGCGACAGGGGGATCCAATCAGCCCCAGCATTTT. Translating gives CASRATGGSNQPQHF.

The V gene is TRBV11-2, the J gene TRBJ1-2; possibly TRBD1 for D (5 bases). CDR3 length: 14 residues. V lost 9 bases and J 3 bases, leaving 17 bases between the germline ends. CDR1 is SGHAT, CDR2 FQNNGV, per germline. Here the CDR3 DNA reads TGTGCCAGTGAGCGGGACGTCGAGTACTATGGCTACACCTTC. It is translated as CASERDVEYYGYTF.

The rearrangement joins TRBV9 to TRBJ2-2; 8 bases line up with TRBD1. CDR1 is SGDLS and CDR2 is YYNGEE in the germline V gene. This CDR3 region has 17 residues. The trim removed 4 bases at V and 1 base at J, leaving 9 bases unmatched. This chain's CDR3 is CASSIALGTGNTGELFF. The CDR3 DNA is TGTGCCAGCAGCATTGCCCTCGGGACAGGGAACACCGGGGAGCTGTTTTTT. The entire variable domain, with the rest obtained from reference TRBV9 and TRBJ2-2, is as follows: DSGVTQTPKHLITATGQRVTLRCSPRSGDLSVYWYQQSLDQGLQFLIQYYNGEERAKGNILERFSAQQFPDLHSELNLSSLELGDSALYFCASSIALGTGNTGELFFGEGSRLTVL.

The rearrangement links TRBV6-2 or TRBV6-3 to TRBJ1-5; D ambiguous. The CDR3 has 15 residues. The V end was cut by 0 bases, the J end by 3 bases, with 9 bases between. Germline loops: CDR1 MNHEY, CDR2 SVGEGT. The CDR3 sequence is CASSYSIVINQPQHF. The CDR3 region has the DNA TGTGCCAGCAGTTACTCGATAGTTATCAATCAGCCCCAGCATTTT.